This passage covers 17 T cell receptor beta chains from one sample sequenced in a study of T cells in Graves' hyperthyroidism and ophthalmopathy. Template material for amplifying TCR beta CDR3 regions consisted of RNA transcripts. The study used the HTBI primer set for a first-round RT-PCR of the TCR CDR3. TCRdb re-called the multiplex PCR reads through MiXCR, storing one row per CDR3 protein. This sample carries 200,000 to 250,000 distinct CDR3 sequences, roughly 15% of them seen once, and the ten largest clones take around 28%. The source material was blood. The receptors derive from a woman aged 18-29 years with Graves' ophthalmopathy.

This clonotype was detected many times. This chain uses TRBV7-2 with TRBJ1-4; possible D gene TRBD1, 5 bases. The CDR3 runs 13 residues. The germline V gene has CDR1 SGHTA and CDR2 FQGNSA. The germline V and J ends were trimmed by 5 bases and 6 bases, with 10 bases remaining between them. The CDR3 here is CASSVGTYEKLFF. Written as DNA, the CDR3 is TGTGCCAGCAGCGTCGGGACTTATGAAAAACTGTTTTTT.

This clonotype was counted ten times or more. The chain employs TRBV6-2 or TRBV6-3 and TRBJ2-2, with 10 bases aligning to TRBD2. In germline, CDR1 is MNHEY, CDR2 SVGEGT. J gave up 5 bases and V 4 bases, and 4 bases lay outside the gene matches. This CDR3 comprises 15 residues. CDR3 sequence (DNA): TGTGCCAGCAGTTTAGGACTAGCGGTAACCGGGGAGCTGTTTTTT. It yields the protein CASSLGLAVTGELFF.

In this sample, this clonotype turned up many times. The chain joins TRBV27 to TRBJ2-7; 10 nucleotides match TRBD2. The V gene end was trimmed by 5 bases and the J gene end by 5 bases; junction bases not matched to a gene: 15. The CDR3 is 17 amino acids. Germline V CDR1 and CDR2: MNHEY, SMNVEV (reference sequence). The chain's CDR3 is CASSVRTSAGGPHEQYF. Here the CDR3 DNA reads TGTGCCAGCAGTGTACGAACCTCAGCGGGAGGGCCCCACGAGCAGTACTTC.

This clonotype was seen ten or more times. This chain uses TRBV3-1 with TRBJ2-7; D assignment may be TRBD1 or TRBD2 (5 bases each). CDR1 and CDR2 from the germline V gene are LGHDT and YNNKEL (reference sequence). The CDR3 extends over 14 amino acids. The germline V and J ends were trimmed by 5 bases and 2 bases, with 13 bases remaining between them. CDR3 amino acids: CASSWDPGAYEQYF. CDR3 coding DNA: TGTGCCAGCAGCTGGGACCCCGGAGCCTACGAGCAGTACTTC.

The gene calls are TRBV28 and TRBJ2-5, with 12 bases that match TRBD2. Germline CDR1 MDHEN, CDR2 SYDVKM. The length of the CDR3 is 15 residues. Trimming cost V 1 base and J 5 bases; bases outside gene matches: 2. CDR3 sequence: CASSLYTSGRETQYF. The CDR3 DNA sequence: TGTGCCAGCAGTTTATATACTAGCGGGAGGGAGACCCAGTACTTC.

This clonotype was detected ten times or more. This chain joins TRBV28 and TRBJ2-2, with 12 bases that match TRBD2. The CDR3 is made up of 15 amino acids. CDR1 is MDHEN and CDR2 is SYDVKM in the germline V gene. V lost 7 bases, J lost 7 bases, and 7 bases stayed unmatched. CDR3 DNA: TGTGCCAGCACCTCTAGCGGGGGGGCCGGCGGGGAGCTGTTTTTT. Translation: CASTSSGGAGGELFF.

This clonotype showed up many times. The chain links TRBV28 to TRBJ1-3; TRBD1 matches 9 bases. Germline CDR1 and CDR2: MDHEN and SYDVKM. V lost 6 bases, J lost 3 bases, and 9 bases stayed unmatched. The CDR3 runs to 16 residues. In DNA, the CDR3 is TGTGCCAGCAGCTCGGTCGGGACAGGGAGTGGAAACACCATATATTTT. This sequence encodes CASSSVGTGSGNTIYF.

This clonotype was seen repeatedly, ten times or more. The CDR3: CASSQASTGVGADTQYF. The DNA for the CDR3 is TGCGCCAGCAGCCAAGCTTCAACGGGAGTCGGGGCAGATACGCAGTATTTT. This chain joins TRBV4-1 and TRBJ2-3, with TRBD2 as a possible D gene (6 bases). V lost 1 base to trimming and J lost 4 bases, with 18 bases between them. The CDR3 is 17 residues long. Germline V lookup: CDR1 MGHRA, CDR2 YSYEKL.

V usage is TRBV27 and J usage is TRBJ2-1, with 11 positions matching TRBD2. J was trimmed by 8 bases and V by 4 bases; bases with no gene match: 4. In germline, CDR1 is MNHEY, CDR2 SMNVEV (reference sequence). The CDR3 runs 14 residues. The CDR3 region is CASSWASGRYEQFF. The CDR3 DNA is TGTGCCAGCAGTTGGGCTAGCGGGAGGTATGAGCAGTTCTTC.

This clonotype was seen ten or more times. The CDR3 DNA reads TGTGCCAGCAGTTATACGGGAGGGCCAAGAAACGAGCAGTACTTC. Amino acid sequence: CASSYTGGPRNEQYF. The chain employs TRBV6-1 and TRBJ2-7, with 8 positions matching TRBD2. V lost 5 bases, J lost 5 bases, and 11 bases stayed unmatched. Germline loops: CDR1 MNHNS, CDR2 SASEGT. This CDR3 has 15 amino acids.

This clonotype was detected ten times or more. The genes are TRBV5-1 and TRBJ1-1; the D gene is possibly TRBD1 (5 bases). The V end was cut by 1 base, the J end by 11 bases, with 12 bases between. The V gene's germline CDR1 is SGHRS and CDR2 YFSETQ. This CDR3 is built from 12 residues. The CDR3 DNA reads TGCGCCAGCAGCTTGAATCAGGGCAATGCTTTCTTT. Translated, it gives CASSLNQGNAFF.

This clonotype was counted a single time. The chain combines TRBV4-3 with TRBJ2-7; 10 bases agree with TRBD1. The CDR3 is 14 residues long. J lost 5 bases, V lost 7 bases, and 8 bases had no gene match. CDR1 is LGHNA and CDR2 is YSLEER in the germline V gene. In DNA, the CDR3 is TGCGCCAGCACTTCGGACAGGGGGAGCCACGAGCAGTACTTC. Amino acid sequence: CASTSDRGSHEQYF.

This clonotype was recorded at least ten times. The V and J genes are TRBV27 and TRBJ2-7; D assignment may be TRBD1 or TRBD2 (6 bases each). Looked up from germline, CDR1 is MNHEY and CDR2 is SMNVEV (reference sequence). This CDR3 contains 15 residues. Trimming left V 2 bases short and J 1 base short, with 12 bases between. The CDR3 DNA reads as TGTGCCAGCAGTTTAGTCGGGGGCTCATCCTACGAGCAGTACTTC. Protein: CASSLVGGSSYEQYF.

In this sample, this clonotype turned up a few times. At one boundary the junction diverges from the germline segment, which might be a read error. V usage is TRBV6-1 and J usage is TRBJ2-2; D may be TRBD2 (5 bases). Germline V CDR1 and CDR2: MNHNS, SASEGT. The CDR3 contains 15 residues. The CDR3 is CASSPSLGNTGKLFF. CDR3 nucleotides: TGTGCCAGCAGCCCGAGTTTGGGGAACACCGGGAAGCTGTTTTTT.

This clonotype occurred many times. The chain combines TRBV20-1 with TRBJ2-1; D might be TRBD1 or TRBD2, each matching 5 bases. CDR3 size: 13 residues. Germline CDR1 is DFQATT and CDR2 is SNEGSKA (reference sequence). Trimming left V 5 bases short and J 7 bases short, with 15 bases between. CDR3 DNA: TGCAGTGCTGGGGACCCTCTGGTAAATGAGCAGTTCTTC. Its protein product is CSAGDPLVNEQFF.

Many counts were recorded for this clonotype. The chain uses TRBV4-1 and TRBJ2-1, with D possibly being TRBD2 (5 bases). The CDR3 sequence is 16 residues long. The germline gives CDR1 MGHRA, CDR2 YSYEKL. Trimming pared 4 bases from V and 8 bases from J, leaving 21 bases between. The CDR3 is CASSPTLGRVLDEQFF. For the CDR3, the DNA is TGCGCCAGCAGCCCAACACTAGGTCGGGTTCTGGATGAGCAGTTCTTC.

V gene TRBV28 combines with J gene TRBJ2-7, with no clear D. CDR3 length: 13 amino acids. Between the trimmed V and J ends, which lost 6 bases and 4 bases, there was a span of 13 bases. Germline-derived CDR1 and CDR2 are MDHEN and SYDVKM. The CDR3 DNA follows: TGTGCCAGCAGGGATTTGGGTTCGTACGAGCAGTACTTC. Translation gives CASRDLGSYEQYF.